This T cell receptor (beta chain) was recorded in a study of T cells in Graves' hyperthyroidism and ophthalmopathy. Study findings and constraints: The model anticipated ophthalmopathy a median around six months pre-onset.

This CDR3 has 15 amino acids. V was shortened by 3 bases and J by 8 bases, with 17 bases between the two germline ends. Germline CDR1 is LGHDT and CDR2 is YNNKEL (reference sequence). To note about this clonotype: What it recognizes is unknown.

Each ophthalmopathy patient scored at least 3 on the Clinical Activity Score and at least 4 on NOSPECS grade, with duration under 3 months. The PBMCs studied were ones that came from about 10 ml fresh peripheral blood. Amplified regions were TCR beta CDR3 sequences from RNA transcripts. Using the HTBI primer set, a first-round RT-PCR was run on the TCR CDR3. Each CDR3 protein gets one entry after TCRdb re-called the multiplex PCR reads with MiXCR. The sample holds 450,000 to 500,000 distinct CDR3 sequences, approximately 22% seen once. The sample taken for sequencing was blood. The chain joins TRBV3-1 to TRBJ2-1; possible D gene TRBD2, 6 bases. The origin of this receptor is a woman in her 70s with Graves' ophthalmopathy. The CDR3 DNA follows: TGTGCCAGCAGCCAGGATCGGGACTTCGGCGATGAGCAGTTCTTC. This sequence encodes CASSQDRDFGDEQFF.